This is a list of T cell receptor beta chains from one sample in a study of T cells in Graves' hyperthyroidism and ophthalmopathy. TCRdb redid the calling of the multiplex PCR reads with MiXCR, one entry per CDR3 protein. The data hold hundreds of thousands of distinct CDR3 sequences, with 20% observed a single time. The sequencing sample was made of blood. The receptor set was obtained from a man aged 30 to 39 with Graves' ophthalmopathy. The CDR3 runs from the conserved cysteine through the conserved F or W. The D gene is left open where the match is weak. Some rows have no size entry. The others give once, few or many, or a class for an expanded clone.

CDR3aa	CDR3nt	abundance	j_gene	d_gene	v_gene
CASSLPSGASDGNTIYF	TGTGCCAGCAGCCTCCCATCGGGGGCCTCCGACGGAAACACCATATATTTT	few	TRBJ1-3	-	TRBV6-1
CASSASPGGDYNEQFF	TGCGCCAGCAGCGCCTCTCCGGGAGGAGACTACAATGAGCAGTTCTTC	many	TRBJ2-1	TRBD2	TRBV5-1
CAISTAGPPDYEQYF	TGTGCCATCAGTACCGCAGGCCCTCCCGACTACGAGCAGTACTTC	-	TRBJ2-7	-	TRBV10-3
CSVVGDRTEAFF	TGCAGCGTTGTCGGGGACCGCACTGAAGCTTTCTTT	-	TRBJ1-1	-	TRBV29-1
CASGRGFEQYF	TGTGCCAGCGGCAGGGGCTTCGAGCAGTACTTC	many	TRBJ2-7	-	TRBV7-6
CASSPTGTGYNEQFF	TGCGCCAGCAGTCCTACCGGGACAGGGTACAATGAGCAGTTCTTC	many	TRBJ2-1	TRBD1	TRBV5-1
CSVQRVQGDTEAFF	TGCAGCGTCCAGCGTGTACAGGGGGACACTGAAGCTTTCTTT	-	TRBJ1-1	TRBD1	TRBV29-1
CATSSPGGDEKLFF	TGTGCCACCAGCAGCCCAGGGGGCGATGAAAAACTGTTTTTT	-	TRBJ1-4	TRBD1	TRBV15
CAWTQPDRTFSYNEQFF	TGTGCCTGGACCCAACCCGACAGGACCTTCTCCTACAATGAGCAGTTCTTC	few	TRBJ2-1	-	TRBV30
CASSADRAESQPQHF	TGTGCCAGCAGTGCTGACAGGGCCGAAAGTCAGCCCCAGCATTTT	many	TRBJ1-5	TRBD1	TRBV2
CATSRGRPNTGELFF	TGTGCCACCAGCAGAGGCAGGCCGAACACCGGGGAGCTGTTTTTT	-	TRBJ2-2	-	TRBV15
CASSLGAGSTNEKLFF	TGTGCCAGCAGCTTAGGAGCGGGGTCAACTAATGAAAAACTGTTTTTT	few	TRBJ1-4	-	TRBV7-6
CSARAPGQGAYEQYF	TGCAGTGCTAGAGCCCCCGGACAGGGGGCCTACGAGCAGTACTTC	-	TRBJ2-7	TRBD1	TRBV20-1
CARDSGPDTQYF	TGTGCCCGCGATTCGGGCCCAGATACGCAGTATTTT	-	TRBJ2-3	-	TRBV30
CASSTPGVHYEQYF	TGTGCCAGCAGCACCCCAGGTGTCCACTACGAGCAGTACTTC	-	TRBJ2-7	-	TRBV11-2
CASSYSLGMNTEAFF	TGTGCCAGCAGTTACTCGTTGGGGATGAACACTGAAGCTTTCTTT	many	TRBJ1-1	-	TRBV6-6
CVSSEGDGHWLTEAFF	TGTGTCAGCAGTGAAGGGGACGGCCACTGGCTCACTGAAGCTTTCTTT	-	TRBJ1-1	-	TRBV6-1
CASSSSGTGATDTQYF	TGTGCCAGCAGTTCTTCCGGGACAGGGGCCACAGATACGCAGTATTTT	few	TRBJ2-3	TRBD1	TRBV28
CASSLEEGGDGYEQYF	TGTGCCAGCAGCTTAGAAGAGGGAGGGGATGGCTACGAGCAGTACTTC	-	TRBJ2-7	TRBD2	TRBV7-6
CASSQGAGSSYEQYF	TGTGCCAGCAGCCAAGGGGCCGGAAGCTCCTACGAGCAGTACTTC	few	TRBJ2-7	-	TRBV7-9
CATGQEDYGYTF	TGTGCCACCGGACAGGAGGACTATGGCTACACCTTC	few	TRBJ1-2	TRBD1	TRBV15
CASSLTPEGTEKQYF	TGTGCCAGCAGCTTAACCCCGGAGGGGACAGAAAAGCAGTACTTC	-	TRBJ2-7	-	TRBV7-3
CASRIANTEAFF	TGTGCCAGCAGAATAGCCAACACTGAAGCTTTCTTT	many	TRBJ1-1	-	TRBV6-2/TRBV6-3
CASTSVSNQPQHF	TGTGCCAGTACGTCCGTTAGCAATCAGCCCCAGCATTTT	few	TRBJ1-5	-	TRBV19
CASTRRGRERNQPQHF	TGTGCCAGCACCCGAAGGGGGCGAGAGCGCAATCAGCCCCAGCATTTT	many	TRBJ1-5	TRBD1	TRBV28
CASRRTGTHNEQFF	TGTGCCAGCAGAAGGACAGGGACTCACAATGAGCAGTTCTTC	few	TRBJ2-1	TRBD1	TRBV6-1
CASTARWSPTDTQYF	TGTGCCAGCACCGCTAGATGGTCCCCCACAGATACGCAGTATTTT	few	TRBJ2-3	-	TRBV6-1
CASRPPGLATSDTQYF	TGTGCCAGCAGACCTCCGGGACTAGCGACCTCAGATACGCAGTATTTT	many	TRBJ2-3	TRBD2	TRBV7-8
CASRQGAQTGELFF	TGTGCCAGCAGGCAGGGGGCGCAGACCGGGGAGCTGTTTTTT	few	TRBJ2-2	TRBD1	TRBV6-4
CASSSWDGSYGYTF	TGTGCCAGCAGCTCGTGGGACGGGAGCTATGGCTACACCTTC	-	TRBJ1-2	-	TRBV28
CASSQDGGHEQYF	TGCGCCAGCAGCCAAGATGGGGGACACGAGCAGTACTTC	-	TRBJ2-7	-	TRBV4-3
CASSQTSGRADEQFF	TGCGCCAGCAGCCAAACTAGCGGGAGGGCCGATGAGCAGTTCTTC	-	TRBJ2-1	TRBD2	TRBV4-1
CASRASGTGSYEQYF	TGTGCCAGCAGGGCTTCCGGGACTGGCTCCTACGAGCAGTACTTC	many	TRBJ2-7	-	TRBV2
CAITGSMNTEAFF	TGTGCCATCACCGGCAGCATGAACACTGAAGCTTTCTTT	few	TRBJ1-1	-	TRBV10-3
CASSLGDQGSYEQYF	TGCGCCAGCAGCTTGGGAGACCAGGGCTCCTACGAGCAGTACTTC	many	TRBJ2-7	-	TRBV5-1
CASSYGPLDSALNQPQHF	TGTGCCAGCAGTTACGGACCTCTGGACAGCGCTCTTAATCAGCCCCAGCATTTT	few	TRBJ1-5	-	TRBV6-2/TRBV6-3
CASSYSRTGGENTEAFF	TGTGCCAGCAGTTACTCCCGGACAGGGGGCGAGAACACTGAAGCTTTCTTT	-	TRBJ1-1	TRBD1	TRBV6-2/TRBV6-3
CASSGPLTSGRATEQFF	TGCGCCAGCAGCGGCCCGCTGACTAGCGGGAGGGCCACTGAGCAGTTCTTC	-	TRBJ2-1	TRBD2	TRBV5-1
CASSPGGDHEQYF	TGTGCCAGCAGCCCGGGGGGGGATCACGAGCAGTACTTC	few	TRBJ2-7	TRBD2	TRBV7-9
CAWKGIHEQYF	TGTGCCTGGAAAGGTATCCACGAGCAGTACTTC	many	TRBJ2-7	-	TRBV30
CASSSELSPLHF	TGTGCCAGCAGTTCCGAGCTTTCACCCCTCCACTTT	few	TRBJ1-6	-	TRBV28
CASSPSWTGSNYGYTF	TGTGCCAGCAGTCCGAGCTGGACAGGGAGTAACTATGGCTACACCTTC	-	TRBJ1-2	TRBD1	TRBV6-1
CSARQGMVAQETQYF	TGCAGTGCGCGACAGGGGATGGTTGCCCAAGAGACCCAGTACTTC	many	TRBJ2-5	TRBD1	TRBV20-1
CASSPGLAGGSYEQYF	TGTGCCAGCAGCCCTGGACTAGCGGGAGGGTCCTACGAGCAGTACTTC	many	TRBJ2-7	TRBD2	TRBV7-2
CASSLLPEGADTQYF	TGTGCCAGCAGTTTACTCCCCGAGGGCGCAGATACGCAGTATTTT	-	TRBJ2-3	-	TRBV2
CASSPSSSYNEQFF	TGTGCCAGCAGCCCCTCGAGCTCCTACAATGAGCAGTTCTTC	-	TRBJ2-1	-	TRBV14
CSVGLAGGYNEQFF	TGCAGCGTCGGGCTAGCGGGAGGTTACAATGAGCAGTTCTTC	many	TRBJ2-1	TRBD2	TRBV29-1
CASSQDKVAAEQFF	TGTGCCAGCAGCCAAGATAAGGTGGCGGCTGAGCAGTTCTTC	few	TRBJ2-1	-	TRBV3-1